This T cell receptor (beta chain) originates from a study of blood T cell repertoires in COVID-19. About the research overall: There were acute and convalescent COVID-19 samples, and they came from the United States, Italy and Spain.

Profiled with immunoSEQ multiplex PCR; TCRdb holds only in-frame clones, not every one. This table has 65,000 to 90,000 clones, roughly 86% appearing once. V was trimmed by 3 bases and J by 2 bases, leaving 14 bases between them. The CDR3 has 15 residues. CDR1 and CDR2 (germline): SGDLS, YYNGEE. Sequencing input: peripheral blood. The TCR was taken from a middle-aged man with active COVID-19. The chain combines TRBV9 with TRBJ1-1, with a weak D call TRBD1 (6 bases). For the CDR3, the DNA is TGTGCCAGCAGCGCTTGGACAGATTTTAACACTGAAGCTTTCTTT. Translated, it gives CASSAWTDFNTEAFF.